A selection of T cell receptor beta chains follows, all from one sample in a study of T cell changes during pregnancy in multiple sclerosis. TCRdb's table, derived via immunoSEQ multiplex PCR, lists solely in-frame clones and lacks some. The table lists 90,000 to 100,000 clones, approximately 95% of them singletons. The sample was peripheral blood, taken in the first trimester of pregnancy. These receptors were collected from a female donor with multiple sclerosis, enrolled in a pregnancy study. CDR3s include the opening cysteine and the closing phenylalanine or tryptophan. The D gene is left open where the match is weak. Expanded clones are given a class, and other clones once, few, many or no size at all.

d_call,v_call,clone_size,j_call,cdr3_aa,cdr3_nt
NA,TRBV7-6,NA,TRBJ1-6,CASSPGSRWNSPLHF,TGTGCCAGCAGCCCTGGATCGCGGTGGAATTCACCCCTCCACTTT
TRBD2,TRBV7-6,NA,TRBJ2-5,CASSPGGPRETQYF,TGTGCCAGCAGTCCGGGAGGCCCAAGAGAGACCCAGTACTTC
NA,TRBV15,NA,TRBJ2-3,CATSRDDLGARNTQYF,TGTGCCACCAGCAGAGATGACCTAGGGGCGCGGAATACGCAGTATTTT
NA,TRBV5-5,NA,TRBJ2-7,CASSLEPGHAYEQYF,TGTGCCAGCAGCTTGGAGCCAGGGCACGCCTACGAGCAGTACTTC
NA,TRBV6-5,NA,TRBJ1-5,CASSYAGGNQPQHF,TGTGCCAGCAGTTACGCGGGCGGCAATCAGCCCCAGCATTTT
NA,TRBV4-2,NA,TRBJ1-4,CASSTHKGIGGSTNEKLFF,TGTGCCAGCAGCACGCATAAGGGGATTGGAGGGTCAACTAATGAAAAACTGTTTTTT
NA,TRBV6-6,NA,TRBJ2-1,CASSYEERYEQFF,TGTGCCAGCAGTTACGAGGAGCGATATGAGCAGTTCTTC
TRBD2,TRBV5-5,NA,TRBJ2-1,CASHVGGGNEQFF,TGTGCCAGCCATGTTGGCGGGGGCAATGAGCAGTTCTTC
TRBD2,TRBV29-1,NA,TRBJ2-3,CSVEDRLAGADTQYF,TGCAGCGTTGAAGATCGACTAGCGGGGGCAGATACGCAGTATTTT
NA,TRBV6-5,once,TRBJ2-7,CASSGLAGLDEQYF,TGTGCCAGCAGTGGACTTGCGGGTCTGGACGAGCAGTACTTC
NA,TRBV5-1,NA,TRBJ2-1,CASSLGANGMVEQFF,TGCGCCAGCAGCTTGGGGGCTAACGGAATGGTTGAGCAGTTCTTC
TRBD2,TRBV7-3,NA,TRBJ2-2,CASSRGGPGTGELFF,TGTGCCAGCAGCCGGGGGGGGCCGGGCACCGGGGAGCTGTTTTTT
NA,TRBV30,NA,TRBJ2-7,CAWSYRDVEQYF,TGTGCCTGGAGTTACAGGGACGTGGAGCAGTACTTC
NA,TRBV2,NA,TRBJ1-3,CASSETNNSGNTIYF,TGTGCCAGCAGTGAAACTAACAACTCTGGAAACACCATATATTTT
NA,TRBV6-1,NA,TRBJ1-2,CASSEDIDYGYTF,TGTGCCAGCAGTGAGGACATAGACTATGGCTACACCTTC
TRBD1,TRBV7-3,NA,TRBJ2-3,CASSSGQGTDTQYF,TGTGCCAGCAGCTCCGGACAGGGGACAGATACGCAGTATTTT
TRBD1,TRBV5-1,once,TRBJ2-7,CASSLDGTGNGEQYF,TGCGCCAGCAGCTTGGATGGGACAGGGAACGGCGAGCAGTACTTC
NA,TRBV5-4,NA,TRBJ2-7,CASSQDLNYEQYF,TGTGCCAGCAGCCAGGACTTAAACTACGAGCAGTACTTC
NA,TRBV10-3,few,TRBJ1-1,CAISGSGAGDTEAFF,TGTGCCATCAGTGGTTCAGGGGCGGGGGACACTGAAGCTTTCTTT
TRBD1,TRBV18,NA,TRBJ1-3,CASSPLKGRSRQGFSGNTIYF,TGTGCCAGCTCACCACTGAAGGGCCGGTCGAGACAGGGGTTCTCTGGAAACACCATATATTTT
TRBD2,TRBV9,NA,TRBJ2-3,CASSGELAASTDTQYF,TGTGCCAGCAGCGGAGAACTAGCGGCTAGCACAGATACGCAGTATTTT
TRBD1,TRBV7-8,NA,TRBJ1-4,CASSDRGRGEEKLFF,TGTGCCAGCAGCGACAGGGGGCGCGGGGAAGAAAAACTGTTTTTT
NA,TRBV7-3,NA,TRBJ2-2,CASSPPPGERTGELFF,TGTGCCAGCAGCCCCCCTCCGGGGGAGAGGACCGGGGAGCTGTTTTTT
NA,TRBV19,NA,TRBJ2-7,CASREQNSYEQYF,TGTGCCAGTAGGGAACAGAACTCCTACGAGCAGTACTTC
TRBD1,TRBV23-1,once,TRBJ2-7,CASSQPFDRAYEQYF,TGCGCCAGCAGTCAACCCTTTGACAGGGCCTACGAGCAGTACTTC
NA,TRBV28,NA,TRBJ1-2,CASTWGGDYGYTF,TGTGCCAGCACCTGGGGGGGAGACTATGGCTACACCTTC
NA,TRBV7-3,NA,TRBJ2-2,CASSLSGGNGELFF,TGTGCCAGCAGCTTATCAGGGGGGAACGGGGAGCTGTTTTTT
NA,TRBV7-6,NA,TRBJ1-6,CASSSGILANSPLHF,TGTGCCAGCAGCTCCGGGATCTTAGCCAATTCACCCCTCCACTTT
NA,TRBV9,once,TRBJ2-2,CASSVAGVGTGELFF,TGTGCCAGCAGCGTAGCAGGGGTGGGCACCGGGGAGCTGTTTTTT
NA,TRBV27,few,TRBJ2-2,CASSLWPTGELFF,TGTGCCAGCAGTTTATGGCCCACCGGGGAGCTGTTTTTT
NA,TRBV29-1,once,TRBJ1-3,CSVEAGNTIYF,TGCAGCGTTGAAGCGGGAAACACCATATATTTT
NA,TRBV5-1,few,TRBJ2-7,CASSPYRDTSEQYF,TGCGCCAGCAGCCCGTACCGGGACACCAGCGAGCAGTACTTC
NA,TRBV4-1,once,TRBJ1-5,CASSQDFIGLQPQHF,TGCGCCAGCAGCCAAGACTTTATCGGTCTTCAGCCCCAGCATTTT
NA,TRBV30,NA,TRBJ1-5,CAWTAGTWPTNQPQHF,TGTGCCTGGACCGCGGGAACCTGGCCTACCAATCAGCCCCAGCATTTT
TRBD2,TRBV9,NA,TRBJ2-2,CASSAAGVHTGELFF,TGTGCCAGCAGCGCGGCGGGGGTGCACACCGGGGAGCTGTTTTTT
NA,TRBV30,NA,TRBJ1-4,CAWSVRSGYPYATNEKLFF,TGTGCCTGGAGTGTACGGTCGGGATATCCCTATGCAACTAATGAAAAACTGTTTTTT
NA,TRBV19,NA,TRBJ2-3,CASKRADTQYF,TGTGCCAGTAAGCGGGCCGATACGCAGTATTTT
NA,TRBV7-3,NA,TRBJ2-4,CASSLQGGENIQYF,TGTGCCAGCAGCCTACAGGGGGGGGAAAACATTCAGTACTTC
NA,TRBV27,NA,TRBJ1-1,CASRSGTEAFF,TGTGCCAGCAGGTCGGGCACTGAAGCTTTCTTT
TRBD2,TRBV7-6,NA,TRBJ2-7,CASSLGAGGSYEQYF,TGTGCCAGCAGCTTAGGTGCGGGGGGCTCCTACGAGCAGTACTTC
NA,TRBV5-1,NA,TRBJ2-7,CASSPLVGRGGAYEQYF,TGCGCCAGCAGCCCCCTGGTGGGGAGGGGGGGGGCCTACGAGCAGTACTTC
TRBD1,TRBV5-6,NA,TRBJ1-2,CASSPGQFGYTF,TGTGCCAGCAGCCCGGGACAGTTTGGCTACACCTTC
TRBD2,TRBV6-5,NA,TRBJ2-2,CASTLAGGQLGELFF,TGTGCCAGCACTCTAGCGGGGGGCCAGTTAGGGGAGCTGTTTTTT
TRBD1,TRBV7-2,NA,TRBJ1-6,CASSLAGTGFTGSPLHF,TGTGCCAGCAGCTTAGCGGGGACAGGGTTTACTGGATCACCCCTCCACTTT
TRBD1,TRBV6-6,NA,TRBJ1-2,CASSANTGGGTDGYTF,TGTGCCAGCAGTGCTAACACAGGGGGAGGGACAGATGGCTACACCTTC
TRBD1,TRBV7-3,NA,TRBJ1-2,CASSSRTGGGYTF,TGTGCCAGCAGCTCCAGGACAGGGGGCGGCTACACCTTC
NA,TRBV18,NA,TRBJ1-3,CASSQLEQGPGNTIYF,TGTGCCAGCTCCCAACTCGAACAGGGACCAGGAAACACCATATATTTT
NA,TRBV25-1,NA,TRBJ1-6,CASSYQFQSPLHF,TGTGCCAGCAGTTATCAGTTCCAATCACCCCTCCACTTT
NA,TRBV7-9,NA,TRBJ2-7,CASSRDYEQYF,TGTGCCAGCAGCCGGGACTACGAGCAGTACTTC
TRBD1,TRBV2,once,TRBJ2-5,CASRQGAQETQYF,TGTGCCAGCAGACAGGGGGCCCAAGAGACCCAGTACTTC
NA,TRBV6-1,NA,TRBJ1-1,CASSEAVSGIHTEAFF,TGTGCCAGCAGTGAAGCGGTGTCAGGGATTCACACTGAAGCTTTCTTT
NA,TRBV9,NA,TRBJ2-2,CASSVVGGHTGELFF,TGTGCCAGCAGCGTAGTCGGGGGACACACCGGGGAGCTGTTTTTT
TRBD2,TRBV5-6,NA,TRBJ2-7,CASSLTSGGAYEQYF,TGTGCCAGCAGCTTGACTAGCGGGGGGGCCTACGAGCAGTACTTC